The rows below give T cell receptor beta chains drawn from one sample of a study of T cell repertoires in cytomegalovirus infection. MiXCR, run by TCRdb on the reads, gives a single entry per CDR3 protein. The data contain about 770,000 distinct CDR3 sequences, roughly 28% of them seen just once; the ten biggest clones take up around 13%. The antigens of these receptors remain unknown. This specimen was cultured CD8+ T cells from PBMCs, taken from culture after CMV antigen stimulation. These receptors were collected from a human donor in good health (CMV status not recorded). Some clones in this sample may be carry-over from other donors' samples. CDR3s include the opening cysteine and the closing phenylalanine or tryptophan. The D gene is left open where the match is weak. Not all rows give a size; the values are once, few, many and, for expanded clones, a class.

J gene: TRBJ1-3
D gene: -
clone size: many
V gene: TRBV12-3/TRBV12-4
CDR3 protein: CASSLDWSSGNTIYF
CDR3 DNA: TGTGCCAGCAGTCTCGACTGGAGCTCTGGAAACACCATATATTTT

J gene: TRBJ1-1
D gene: -
clone size: -
V gene: TRBV5-1
CDR3 protein: CASSLDWGPGGTEAFF
CDR3 DNA: TGCGCCAGCAGCTTGGACTGGGGACCGGGGGGAACTGAAGCTTTCTTT

J gene: TRBJ1-3
D gene: TRBD1
clone size: -
V gene: TRBV7-6
CDR3 protein: CANSSGQGDAGNTIYF
CDR3 DNA: TGTGCCAACAGCTCGGGACAGGGAGATGCTGGAAACACCATATATTTT

J gene: TRBJ1-1
D gene: -
clone size: -
V gene: TRBV12-5
CDR3 protein: CASVGGATEAFF
CDR3 DNA: TGTGCTAGTGTGGGAGGGGCGACTGAAGCTTTCTTT

J gene: TRBJ1-3
D gene: -
clone size: many
V gene: TRBV7-6
CDR3 protein: CASSASSGNTIYF
CDR3 DNA: TGTGCCAGCAGCGCGTCTTCTGGAAACACCATATATTTT

J gene: TRBJ1-2
D gene: TRBD1
clone size: -
V gene: TRBV20-1
CDR3 protein: CSARGTGVNLGYGYTF
CDR3 DNA: TGCAGTGCTAGGGGGACAGGGGTGAATCTGGGCTATGGCTACACCTTC

J gene: TRBJ2-5
D gene: TRBD1
clone size: many
V gene: TRBV7-9
CDR3 protein: CASGIKSGQGQETQYF
CDR3 DNA: TGTGCCAGCGGAATAAAATCGGGACAGGGCCAAGAGACCCAGTACTTC

J gene: TRBJ2-2
D gene: -
clone size: few
V gene: TRBV20-1
CDR3 protein: CSARESSTGELFF
CDR3 DNA: TGCAGTGCTAGAGAATCGTCCACCGGGGAGCTGTTTTTT

J gene: TRBJ1-5
D gene: -
clone size: few
V gene: TRBV6-1
CDR3 protein: CASSESGRDRRNQPQHF
CDR3 DNA: TGTGCCAGCAGTGAATCGGGCAGGGACCGACGCAATCAGCCCCAGCATTTT

J gene: TRBJ2-3
D gene: -
clone size: -
V gene: TRBV7-9
CDR3 protein: CASSARGARDTQYF
CDR3 DNA: TGTGCCAGCAGCGCTCGGGGGGCACGGGATACGCAGTATTTT

J gene: TRBJ1-1
D gene: -
clone size: many
V gene: TRBV7-8
CDR3 protein: CASSLRRGQENTEAFF
CDR3 DNA: TGTGCCAGCAGCTTAAGGCGAGGGCAGGAGAACACTGAAGCTTTCTTT

J gene: TRBJ1-5
D gene: TRBD1
clone size: few
V gene: TRBV12-3/TRBV12-4
CDR3 protein: CASSLVSGTGMEQPQHF
CDR3 DNA: TGTGCCAGCAGTTTAGTATCTGGGACAGGGATGGAACAGCCCCAGCATTTT

J gene: TRBJ2-1
D gene: -
clone size: -
V gene: TRBV6-2/TRBV6-3
CDR3 protein: CATLGLEQFF
CDR3 DNA: TGTGCCACTCTCGGACTAGAGCAGTTCTTC

J gene: TRBJ2-5
D gene: -
clone size: few
V gene: TRBV7-7
CDR3 protein: CASSLARGLQETQYF
CDR3 DNA: TGTGCTAGCAGCTTAGCGCGGGGACTTCAAGAGACCCAGTACTTC

J gene: TRBJ2-1
D gene: -
clone size: -
V gene: TRBV12-5
CDR3 protein: CASGLDRTGNEQFF
CDR3 DNA: TGTGCTAGTGGTTTGGACAGGACGGGGAATGAGCAGTTCTTC

J gene: TRBJ1-2
D gene: -
clone size: -
V gene: TRBV5-4
CDR3 protein: CASSLTESRGYTF
CDR3 DNA: TGTGCCAGCAGCTTAACTGAATCTAGGGGCTACACCTTC

J gene: TRBJ1-2
D gene: -
clone size: many
V gene: TRBV7-2
CDR3 protein: CASSLARESGYTF
CDR3 DNA: TGTGCCAGCAGCTTAGCCAGGGAGAGTGGCTACACCTTC

J gene: TRBJ2-3
D gene: -
clone size: many
V gene: TRBV12-3/TRBV12-4
CDR3 protein: CASSLTGSTDTQYF
CDR3 DNA: TGTGCCAGCAGCTTGACGGGTAGCACAGATACGCAGTATTTT

J gene: TRBJ1-5
D gene: -
clone size: -
V gene: TRBV6-2/TRBV6-3
CDR3 protein: CASSLDGSAHQPQHF
CDR3 DNA: TGTGCCAGCAGTCTGGACGGCAGCGCCCATCAGCCCCAGCATTTT

J gene: TRBJ2-2
D gene: -
clone size: few
V gene: TRBV4-3
CDR3 protein: CASSHPGALSELSTGELFF
CDR3 DNA: TGCGCCAGCAGCCACCCAGGGGCTCTATCCGAACTGAGCACCGGGGAGCTGTTTTTT

J gene: TRBJ2-7
D gene: -
clone size: -
V gene: TRBV9
CDR3 protein: CASSLGSTAWLYEQYF
CDR3 DNA: TGTGCCAGCAGCCTCGGGTCGACCGCCTGGCTCTACGAGCAGTACTTC

J gene: TRBJ2-1
D gene: -
clone size: few
V gene: TRBV5-5
CDR3 protein: CASSLSGDGSYNEQFF
CDR3 DNA: TGTGCCAGCAGCTTGTCGGGAGACGGCTCCTACAATGAGCAGTTCTTC

J gene: TRBJ1-4
D gene: -
clone size: -
V gene: TRBV11-2
CDR3 protein: CASSSGFGGDGEKLFF
CDR3 DNA: TGTGCCAGCAGCTCTGGCTTCGGGGGCGACGGCGAAAAACTGTTTTTT

J gene: TRBJ1-6
D gene: -
clone size: -
V gene: TRBV27
CDR3 protein: CATSSHSYNSPLHF
CDR3 DNA: TGTGCCACCTCGTCCCACTCCTATAATTCACCCCTCCACTTT

J gene: TRBJ2-7
D gene: TRBD1
clone size: -
V gene: TRBV27
CDR3 protein: CASRATGGVAYEQYF
CDR3 DNA: TGTGCCAGCAGGGCCACAGGGGGCGTCGCCTACGAGCAGTACTTC

J gene: TRBJ1-5
D gene: TRBD1
clone size: -
V gene: TRBV28
CDR3 protein: CASRQGQPQHF
CDR3 DNA: TGTGCCAGCAGACAGGGGCAGCCCCAGCATTTT

J gene: TRBJ1-2
D gene: -
clone size: -
V gene: TRBV14
CDR3 protein: CASSQDLWSGEVYGYTF
CDR3 DNA: TGTGCCAGCAGCCAAGATCTTTGGTCAGGGGAGGTCTATGGCTACACCTTC

J gene: TRBJ2-1
D gene: -
clone size: few
V gene: TRBV7-8
CDR3 protein: CASSSGYARYNEQFF
CDR3 DNA: TGTGCCAGCAGCTCAGGATACGCAAGATACAATGAGCAGTTCTTC

J gene: TRBJ2-3
D gene: TRBD2
clone size: few
V gene: TRBV28
CDR3 protein: CASSFSPRLAGSTDTQYF
CDR3 DNA: TGTGCCAGCAGTTTCTCCCCCCGACTAGCGGGGAGCACAGATACGCAGTATTTT

J gene: TRBJ1-5
D gene: -
clone size: few
V gene: TRBV12-3/TRBV12-4
CDR3 protein: CASSLRDDGSNQPQHF
CDR3 DNA: TGTGCCAGCAGTCTCCGGGACGATGGGTCCAATCAGCCCCAGCATTTT

J gene: TRBJ2-7
D gene: -
clone size: -
V gene: TRBV12-3/TRBV12-4
CDR3 protein: CASSLSVDYEQYF
CDR3 DNA: TGTGCCAGCAGTTTGAGCGTCGACTACGAGCAGTACTTC

J gene: TRBJ1-1
D gene: TRBD1
clone size: -
V gene: TRBV3-1
CDR3 protein: CASSQTGAPEAFF
CDR3 DNA: TGTGCCAGCAGCCAGACAGGGGCCCCTGAAGCTTTCTTT

J gene: TRBJ1-5
D gene: -
clone size: -
V gene: TRBV2
CDR3 protein: CASGTGTFPQHF
CDR3 DNA: TGTGCCAGCGGCACTGGGACATTTCCCCAGCATTTT

J gene: TRBJ1-6
D gene: -
clone size: -
V gene: TRBV2
CDR3 protein: CASSEEDPGWSPLHF
CDR3 DNA: TGTGCCAGCAGTGAAGAGGACCCAGGCTGGTCACCCCTCCACTTT

J gene: TRBJ1-1
D gene: -
clone size: -
V gene: TRBV12-3/TRBV12-4
CDR3 protein: CASSLTVNMNTEAFF
CDR3 DNA: TGTGCCAGCAGTTTAACGGTTAACATGAACACTGAAGCTTTCTTT

J gene: TRBJ2-5
D gene: TRBD1
clone size: -
V gene: TRBV6-6
CDR3 protein: CASSYSDRGRKETQYF
CDR3 DNA: TGTGCCAGCAGTTACTCAGACAGGGGGCGCAAAGAGACCCAGTACTTC

J gene: TRBJ2-1
D gene: -
clone size: many
V gene: TRBV7-8
CDR3 protein: CASSPSGAYNEQFF
CDR3 DNA: TGTGCCAGCAGCCCCTCCGGGGCTTACAATGAGCAGTTCTTC

J gene: TRBJ1-5
D gene: -
clone size: many
V gene: TRBV7-8
CDR3 protein: CASSLQGYSNQPQHF
CDR3 DNA: TGTGCCAGCAGCCTACAGGGATATAGCAATCAGCCCCAGCATTTT

J gene: TRBJ2-2
D gene: -
clone size: -
V gene: TRBV9
CDR3 protein: CASQSGATGELFF
CDR3 DNA: TGTGCCAGCCAGTCCGGGGCCACCGGGGAGCTGTTTTTT

J gene: TRBJ1-2
D gene: TRBD1
clone size: -
V gene: TRBV19
CDR3 protein: CASSTDVQGRDGYTF
CDR3 DNA: TGTGCCAGTAGTACGGACGTACAGGGGAGAGATGGCTACACCTTC

J gene: TRBJ2-3
D gene: -
clone size: many
V gene: TRBV7-8
CDR3 protein: CASSFLRDPGSRADTQYF
CDR3 DNA: TGTGCCAGCAGCTTTCTCCGGGACCCAGGTTCGAGGGCAGATACGCAGTATTTT

J gene: TRBJ1-2
D gene: TRBD1
clone size: few
V gene: TRBV7-4
CDR3 protein: CASSLGAGGKYGYTF
CDR3 DNA: TGTGCCAGCAGCTTAGGGGCAGGGGGAAAGTATGGCTACACCTTC

J gene: TRBJ1-2
D gene: -
clone size: -
V gene: TRBV3-1
CDR3 protein: CASSQDQGGAYGYTF
CDR3 DNA: TGTGCCAGCAGCCAAGATCAGGGCGGAGCCTATGGCTACACCTTC

J gene: TRBJ2-5
D gene: -
clone size: -
V gene: TRBV7-6
CDR3 protein: CASSRYGQFQETQSF
CDR3 DNA: TGTGCCAGCAGCCGATACGGTCAGTTCCAAGAGACCCAGTCCTTC

J gene: TRBJ2-5
D gene: -
clone size: few
V gene: TRBV7-9
CDR3 protein: CASSSSAVEQETQYF
CDR3 DNA: TGTGCCAGCAGCTCAAGCGCGGTGGAGCAAGAGACCCAGTACTTC

J gene: TRBJ2-3
D gene: TRBD2
clone size: -
V gene: TRBV10-3
CDR3 protein: CAISESRGVGTDTQYF
CDR3 DNA: TGTGCCATCAGTGAGTCGCGGGGGGTTGGCACAGATACGCAGTATTTT

J gene: TRBJ2-1
D gene: TRBD1
clone size: few
V gene: TRBV2
CDR3 protein: CAIWTGRNDEQFF
CDR3 DNA: TGTGCCATCTGGACAGGGAGGAACGATGAGCAGTTCTTC

J gene: TRBJ2-7
D gene: -
clone size: -
V gene: TRBV29-1
CDR3 protein: CSVVGHPSYEQYF
CDR3 DNA: TGCAGCGTTGTGGGACATCCCTCCTACGAGCAGTACTTC

J gene: TRBJ1-6
D gene: -
clone size: -
V gene: TRBV4-1
CDR3 protein: CASSQESSRNSPLHF
CDR3 DNA: TGCGCCAGCAGCCAAGAGAGCAGCCGTAATTCACCCCTCCACTTT